A single sample is the source of the 31 T cell receptor beta chains below, sequenced in a study of blood T cell repertoires in COVID-19. TCRdb's table, derived via immunoSEQ multiplex PCR, lists solely in-frame clones and lacks some. The data hold over 110,000 clones, with around 90% observed a single time. The specimen sequenced was peripheral blood. The origin of the receptors is a woman aged 45 to 65 with acute or convalescent COVID-19.

The chain is built from TRBV7-9 and TRBJ2-7, with TRBD2 identical over 8 bases. CDR1 is SEHNR, CDR2 FQNEAQ, per germline (reference sequence). The CDR3 is 15 amino acids. Trimming took 2 bases from V and 1 from J; bases not matched to a gene: 4. For the CDR3, the DNA is TGTGCCAGCAGCTTATATTTAGCGGGATCCTACGAGCAGTACTTC. It translates to CASSLYLAGSYEQYF.

The gene calls are TRBV13 and TRBJ1-2; 10 bases align to TRBD1. CDR3 size: 16 residues. V shed 0 bases and J 7 bases; nucleotides not matched to a gene: 8. Germline V CDR1 and CDR2: PRHDT, FYEKMQ (reference sequence). DNA of the CDR3: TGTGCCAGCAGCTTAGGCCGCGGGACAGGGGTTGGTGGCTACACCTTC. This encodes CASSLGRGTGVGGYTF.

V is TRBV2 and J is TRBJ1-1; D is unresolved. This CDR3 has 13 amino acids. Germline V gives CDR1 SNHLY, CDR2 FYNNEI. V dropped 4 bases and J dropped 1 base, with 7 bases sitting between them. CDR3 DNA sequence: TGTGCCAGCAGTGTAACATCGAACACTGAAGCTTTCTTT. It encodes CASSVTSNTEAFF.

The rearrangement joins TRBV14 to TRBJ1-2; 7 positions agree with TRBD1. V was clipped by 4 bases and J by 7 bases; unmatched bases: 6. The CDR3 totals 13 residues. Per germline, CDR1 SGHDN and CDR2 FVKESK. The CDR3 nucleotides read TGTGCCAGCAGCCTACTACAGGGGAGTGGCTACACCTTC. Its protein is CASSLLQGSGYTF.

J is TRBJ1-6 and V is TRBV18; TRBD1 is a possible D gene (5 bases). CDR1 is KGHSH and CDR2 is LQKENI in the germline V gene. The CDR3 covers 18 residues. The V end was cut by 1 base, the J end by 4 bases, with 17 bases between. CDR3 nucleotides: TGTGCCAGCTCACCACAACCCAGGGTGGGCCAGTATAATTCACCCCTCCACTTT. It encodes CASSPQPRVGQYNSPLHF.

The chain recombines TRBV25-1 with TRBJ1-6, with D perhaps matching TRBD1 (6 bases). The V end lost 5 bases, the J end lost 9 bases, and 14 bases lay between the germline ends. CDR1 and CDR2 (germline): MGHDK, SYGVNS. The CDR3 totals 14 residues. CDR3 in DNA: TGTGCCAGCAGTCCCCGGACAGCCATTTCACCCCTCCACTTT. Residues: CASSPRTAISPLHF.

The chain carries TRBV2 and TRBJ2-7, with 9 bases fitting TRBD1. This CDR3 is 13 amino acids long. J gave up 6 bases and V 5 bases, and 5 bases lay outside the gene matches. Germline V gene lookup returns CDR1 SNHLY and CDR2 FYNNEI. The DNA for the CDR3 is TGTGCCAGCAGTAGGGACAGGGTGTCCGAGCAGTACTTC. Amino acid sequence: CASSRDRVSEQYF.

Only a few counts were recorded for this clone. The gene calls are TRBV4-2 and TRBJ2-7; TRBD2 matches at 14 bases. The germline V gene has CDR1 LGHNA and CDR2 YNFKEQ. The CDR3 loop spans 16 amino acids. Trimming at V came to 3 bases and at J to 3 bases, leaving 4 bases not matched to a gene. CDR3 bases: TGTGCCAGCAGCCAGACTAGCGGGGGGGGGAGCTACGAGCAGTACTTC. Translation gives CASSQTSGGGSYEQYF.

The V gene is TRBV7-2, the J gene TRBJ1-1; possibly TRBD1 for D (6 bases). V gave up 1 base and J gave up 0 bases, with 9 bases separating them. The CDR3 has 15 amino acids. CDR1 and CDR2 from the germline V gene are SGHTA and FQGNSA. The CDR3 sequence: CASSLVGQMNTEAFF. CDR3 DNA sequence: TGTGCCAGCAGCTTAGTGGGACAAATGAACACTGAAGCTTTCTTT. The full variable domain, its missing parts supplied by reference TRBV7-2 and TRBJ1-1, is GAGVSQSPSNKVTEKGKDVELRCDPISGHTALYWYRQSLGQGLEFLIYFQGNSAPDKSGLPSDRFSAERTGGSVSTLTIQRTQQEDSAVYLCASSLVGQMNTEAFFGQGTRLTVV.

This clone was seen only once. This CDR3 reads CASSRDSHEQYF. The CDR3 DNA reads as TGTGCCAGCAGCCGTGACAGCCACGAGCAGTACTTC. V and J are TRBV11-3 and TRBJ2-7; maybe TRBD1 (5 bases). The V and J ends lost 5 bases and 5 bases respectively, with 10 bases between them. This CDR3 is built from 12 residues. From germline, CDR1 is SGHNT and CDR2 YENEEA.

The chain couples TRBV4-1 to TRBJ2-7, with D possibly being TRBD2 (6 bases). The length of the CDR3 is 14 residues. Trimming took 4 bases from V and 6 from J, leaving 16 bases between them. Germline lookup yields CDR1 MGHRA and CDR2 YSYEKL. CDR3 amino acids: CASSRGENAGEQYF. In DNA, the CDR3 is TGCGCCAGCAGCCGCGGGGAGAACGCAGGCGAGCAGTACTTC.

V is TRBV5-1 and J is TRBJ2-1; 12 nucleotides match TRBD2. V shed 6 bases, J shed 8 bases, and the junction held 12 bases outside the gene matches. This CDR3 spans 16 amino acids. Germline V gives CDR1 SGHRS, CDR2 YFSETQ. The CDR3 protein is CASNPMASGGADEQFF. CDR3 nucleotide sequence: TGCGCCAGCAACCCAATGGCTAGCGGGGGGGCGGATGAGCAGTTCTTC.

This rearrangement joins TRBV5-6 to TRBJ1-4; tentative D call: TRBD1 (5 bases). V was pared by 2 bases and J by 5 bases, with 19 bases between. CDR3 length: 17 residues. Germline V gene data show CDR1 as SGHDT and CDR2 as YYEEEE. This CDR3 is CASSFGGKGKENEKLFF. The CDR3 DNA reads TGTGCCAGCAGCTTTGGGGGGAAGGGGAAAGAAAATGAAAAACTGTTTTTT.

The V gene is TRBV18, the J gene TRBJ2-3; 7 positions agree with TRBD2. The V gene's germline CDR1 is KGHSH and CDR2 LQKENI. Trimming took 6 bases from V and 1 from J; bases not matched to a gene: 4. The CDR3 is made up of 14 amino acids. CDR3 DNA: TGTGCCAGCTCTCCCAGCGGGGGCACAGATACGCAGTATTTT. Translation gives CASSPSGGTDTQYF. The entire variable domain, with the rest obtained from reference TRBV18 and TRBJ2-3, is as follows: NAGVMQNPRHLVRRRGQEARLRCSPMKGHSHVYWYRQLPEEGLKFMVYLQKENIIDESGMPKERFSAEFPKEGPSILRIQQVVRGDSAAYFCASSPSGGTDTQYFGPGTRLTVL.

The V and J genes are TRBV2 and TRBJ1-6; D unresolved. This CDR3 has 15 amino acids. V lost 3 bases to trimming and J lost 9 bases, with 15 bases between them. Germline V gene data show CDR1 as SNHLY and CDR2 as FYNNEI. Written as DNA, the CDR3 is TGTGCCAGCAGTGACCCCCGAGAGGGTGTTTCACCCCTCCACTTT. Its translation is CASSDPREGVSPLHF.

The sample holds one count of this clone. The chain links TRBV11-2 to TRBJ2-1; 11 bases match TRBD2. With V trimmed by 4 bases and J by 1 base, 6 bases remained unmatched. Germline V gene lookup returns CDR1 SGHAT and CDR2 FQNNGV. The CDR3 has 17 residues. DNA for the CDR3: TGTGCCAGCAGCTCGTTTGGGACTAGCGGATCCTACAATGAGCAGTTCTTC. It codes for CASSSFGTSGSYNEQFF.

The chain has TRBV7-3 and TRBJ1-1; D unresolved. Between the trimmed V and J ends, which lost 6 bases and 1 base, there was a span of 9 bases. Germline V gene sequence: CDR1 SGHTA, CDR2 FQGTGA. CDR3 length: 13 amino acids. CDR3 amino acids: CASSSRQNTEAFF. CDR3 nucleotide sequence: TGTGCCAGCAGTTCTCGACAGAACACTGAAGCTTTCTTT.

V usage is TRBV4-2 and J usage is TRBJ2-2; D gene unclear. The CDR3 consists of 14 residues. V lost 0 bases and J lost 7, with 9 bases in between. In germline, CDR1 is LGHNA, CDR2 YNFKEQ. The CDR3 sequence: CASSQDSVGGELFF. CDR3 in DNA: TGTGCCAGCAGCCAAGACAGCGTCGGCGGGGAGCTGTTTTTT.

The chain combines TRBV4-1 with TRBJ1-5; 7 bases align to TRBD1. With V trimmed by 0 bases and J by 7 bases, 6 bases remained unmatched. The V gene's germline CDR1 is MGHRA and CDR2 YSYEKL. This CDR3 spans 15 amino acids. The CDR3 here is CASSQEQGLRQPQHF. CDR3 DNA: TGCGCCAGCAGCCAAGAACAGGGGTTAAGACAGCCCCAGCATTTT.

This rearrangement joins TRBV18 to TRBJ2-1; maybe TRBD1 (5 bases). The CDR3 has 13 amino acids. Trimming shortened V by 2 bases and J by 6 bases, and 8 bases separated the two germline ends. Germline CDR1 is KGHSH and CDR2 is LQKENI. The CDR3 DNA reads TGTGCCAGCTCACCAGACAGAACCAATGAGCAGTTCTTC. Protein: CASSPDRTNEQFF.

This chain uses TRBV5-1 with TRBJ2-1, with D maybe TRBD2 (6 bases). CDR3 size: 17 residues. V was cut by 3 bases and J by 0 bases, with 16 bases left in between. Germline assignment: CDR1 SGHRS and CDR2 YFSETQ. The CDR3 DNA reads as TGCGCCAGCAGCTATGCCGGAGGAGGGAGCTCCTACAATGAGCAGTTCTTC. Translating it yields CASSYAGGGSSYNEQFF.

The genes are TRBV19 and TRBJ1-2; D call uncertain. Trimming cost V 5 bases and J 4 bases, with 11 bases left between them. Germline-derived CDR1 and CDR2 are LNHDA and SQIVND (reference sequence). The CDR3 runs to 13 residues. CDR3 DNA sequence: TGTGCCAGTAGTGTGTCGAGGGTCTATGGCTACACCTTC. Translating it yields CASSVSRVYGYTF.

The rearrangement joins TRBV6-1 to TRBJ1-2, with D possibly being TRBD1 (5 bases). Germline V gives CDR1 MNHNS, CDR2 SASEGT. There are 14 residues in the CDR3. V gave up 1 base and J gave up 5 bases, with 11 bases separating them. The DNA of the CDR3 is TGTGCCAGCAGTGAAGGGGGCCTTTCTTATGGCTACACCTTC. Translation: CASSEGGLSYGYTF.

The chain carries TRBV18 and TRBJ1-1; 7 nucleotides align to TRBD1. The V segment lost 3 bases and the J segment 5 bases; nucleotides outside the gene matches: 6. CDR1 is KGHSH, CDR2 LQKENI, per germline. The CDR3 runs 14 residues. CDR3 sequence reads: CASSPRQGATEAFF. As DNA, the CDR3 is TGTGCCAGCTCACCCCGACAGGGAGCAACTGAAGCTTTCTTT.

On this clone: This sample includes further DNA sequences coding for the same CDR3. The CDR3 DNA is TGTGCCAGCAGACAGGGTGGGAGCAATCAGCCCCAGCATTTT. Its protein product is CASRQGGSNQPQHF. V gene TRBV25-1 combines with J gene TRBJ1-5; possible D gene TRBD1, 6 bases. The CDR3 loop spans 14 amino acids. V was shortened by 6 bases and J by 1 base, with 10 bases between the two germline ends. Germline CDR1 is MGHDK and CDR2 is SYGVNS.

The chain employs TRBV9 and TRBJ2-1, with 14 bases fitting TRBD2. With 0 bases clipped from V and 6 bases from J, the junction kept 2 bases outside the gene matches. Germline V gene sequence: CDR1 SGDLS, CDR2 YYNGEE. CDR3 length: 16 residues. The CDR3 loop is CASSVGLAGGGNEQFF. The CDR3 DNA reads TGTGCCAGCAGCGTAGGACTAGCGGGAGGGGGCAATGAGCAGTTCTTC.

The rearrangement links TRBV28 to TRBJ2-5, with 7 nucleotides matching TRBD2. From germline, CDR1 is MDHEN and CDR2 SYDVKM. This CDR3 has 14 amino acids. The junction had 7 bases not matched to a gene; V was cut back by 5 bases and J by 4 bases. The CDR3 DNA sequence: TGTGCCAGCAGTGAACGGGGAGGGAGAGAGACCCAGTACTTC. Residues: CASSERGGRETQYF. Looking up the rest from reference TRBV28 and TRBJ2-5 gives the full variable domain: DVKVTQSSRYLVKRTGEKVFLECVQDMDHENMFWYRQDPGLGLRLIYFSYDVKMKEKGDIPEGYSVSREKKERFSLILESASTNQTSMYLCASSERGGRETQYFGPGTRLLVL.

This chain uses TRBV7-9 with TRBJ1-1; D unclear. The CDR3 runs 15 residues. V was pared by 3 bases and J by 0 bases, with 11 bases between. Germline V gives CDR1 SEHNR, CDR2 FQNEAQ (reference sequence). As DNA, the CDR3 is TGTGCCAGCAGCTTGATTAGACACTTGAACACTGAAGCTTTCTTT. Protein sequence: CASSLIRHLNTEAFF. Supplemented by reference TRBV7-9 and TRBJ1-1, the full variable domain reads DTGVSQNPRHKITKRGQNVTFRCDPISEHNRLYWYRQTLGQGPEFLTYFQNEAQLEKSRLLSDRFSAERPKGSFSTLEIQRTEQGDSAMYLCASSLIRHLNTEAFFGQGTRLTVV.

This sequence joins TRBV27 and TRBJ2-1; D is perhaps TRBD1 (6 bases). CDR1 and CDR2 (germline): MNHEY, SMNVEV (reference sequence). Between the trimmed V and J ends, which lost 6 bases and 0 bases, there was a span of 9 bases. This CDR3 has 14 residues. CDR3 loop: CASRGQSSYNEQFF. The CDR3 bases are TGTGCCAGCAGAGGACAGAGCTCCTACAATGAGCAGTTCTTC.

This chain uses TRBV3-1 (or the pseudogene TRBV3-2) with TRBJ1-2; no reliable D call. Trimming left V 1 base short and J 7 bases short, with 10 bases between. Looked up from germline, CDR1 is LGHDT and CDR2 is YNNKEL (reference sequence). The CDR3 totals 13 residues. This CDR3 reads CASSQGLSGGYTF. CDR3 DNA sequence: TGTGCCAGCAGCCAAGGGCTGAGCGGTGGCTACACCTTC.

The chain links TRBV30 to TRBJ1-2, with 10 bases identical to TRBD1. Germline lookup yields CDR1 GTSNPN and CDR2 SVGIG (reference sequence). This CDR3 comprises 13 residues. The V gene end was trimmed by 0 bases and the J gene end by 8 bases; junction bases not matched to a gene: 3. CDR3 in DNA: TGTGCCTGGAGTGTAGGACAGGGGGTGGGCTACACCTTC. This sequence encodes CAWSVGQGVGYTF. Using reference TRBV30 and TRBJ1-2 for the parts outside the CDR3, the full variable domain is SQTIHQWPATLVQPVGSPLSLECTVEGTSNPNLYWYRQAAGRGLQLLFYSVGIGQISSEVPQNLSASRPQDRQFILSSKKLLLSDSGFYLCAWSVGQGVGYTFGSGTRLTVV.